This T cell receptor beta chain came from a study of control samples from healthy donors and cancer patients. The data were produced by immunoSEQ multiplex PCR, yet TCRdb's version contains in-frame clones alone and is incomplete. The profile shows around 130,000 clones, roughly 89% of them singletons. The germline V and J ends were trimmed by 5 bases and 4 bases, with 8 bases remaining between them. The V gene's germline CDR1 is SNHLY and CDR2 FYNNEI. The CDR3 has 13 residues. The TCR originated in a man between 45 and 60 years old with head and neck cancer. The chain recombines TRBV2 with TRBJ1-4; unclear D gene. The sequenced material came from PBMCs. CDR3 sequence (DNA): TGTGCCAGCAGTACAGACTTTAATGAAAAACTGTTTTTT. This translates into CASSTDFNEKLFF.